This entry lists 27 T cell receptor beta chains sequenced from one sample in a study of shared clonotypes between healthy human individuals. Positive CCR7 selection of CD45RO-negative cells yielded the naive CD8 cells, and terminally differentiated effector memory CD45RA+ cells were excluded. Using immunoSEQ multiplex PCR, the repertoire was profiled, and TCRdb retains in-frame clones only, with some absent. The data show 600,000 or so clones, about 98% seen once. The sequenced material came from naive CD8+ T cells sorted from blood. These receptors were obtained from a man between 25 and 39 years old in good health.

The gene calls are TRBV7-9 and TRBJ1-1, with D perhaps TRBD1 (5 bases). The CDR3 extends over 13 amino acids. V lost 5 bases to trimming and J lost 3 bases, with 10 bases between them. CDR1 and CDR2 from the germline V gene are SEHNR and FQNEAQ (reference sequence). CDR3 in DNA: TGTGCCAGCAGCGCCGACAGTTACACTGAAGCTTTCTTT. Residues: CASSADSYTEAFF.

The rearrangement joins TRBV9 to TRBJ2-3; a possible D gene is TRBD1 (6 bases). Looked up from germline, CDR1 is SGDLS and CDR2 is YYNGEE. CDR3 length: 15 residues. Trimming stripped 0 bases from V and 4 bases from J, with 12 bases between. The CDR3 nucleotides are TGTGCCAGCAGCGTAGGGCAGGGGAGAGCAGATACGCAGTATTTT. Translating it yields CASSVGQGRADTQYF.

This clone was picked up one time. This chain links TRBV25-1 with TRBJ2-5, with D possibly matching TRBD2 (5 bases). CDR1 is MGHDK, CDR2 SYGVNS, per germline. This CDR3 is 14 amino acids long. V was clipped by 1 base and J by 5 bases, with 11 bases between them. The CDR3 loop reads CASSEFGEWETQYF. DNA for the CDR3: TGTGCCAGCAGTGAATTCGGGGAATGGGAGACCCAGTACTTC.

The V call is TRBV9, the J call TRBJ2-2, with D possibly matching TRBD1 (5 bases). Germline V gene sequence: CDR1 SGDLS, CDR2 YYNGEE. The V end lost 0 bases, the J end lost 5 bases, and 5 bases lay between the germline ends. The CDR3 is 13 residues long. CDR3 sequence (DNA): TGTGCCAGCAGCGTAGGACAGACCGGGGAGCTGTTTTTT. It translates to CASSVGQTGELFF.

This clone was seen just once. The chain carries TRBV9 and TRBJ2-1; D not resolved. V lost 2 bases and J lost 10, with 7 bases in between. Germline V gene sequence: CDR1 SGDLS, CDR2 YYNGEE. The CDR3 totals 11 residues. The CDR3, as DNA: TGTGCCAGCAGCGTCGGACCCGAGCAGTTCTTC. Translated: CASSVGPEQFF.

This chain joins TRBV4-2 and TRBJ2-1, with D possibly being TRBD2 (5 bases). Looked up from germline, CDR1 is LGHNA and CDR2 is YNFKEQ. The germline V and J ends were trimmed by 0 bases and 3 bases, with 9 bases remaining between them. This CDR3 has 15 residues. The CDR3 DNA is TGTGCCAGCAGCCAAGAAGCAGCGGACTACAATGAGCAGTTCTTC. It yields the protein CASSQEAADYNEQFF.

The gene calls are TRBV6-5 and TRBJ1-5, with D unresolved. The V end was cut by 6 bases, the J end by 4 bases, with 10 bases between. Per germline, CDR1 MNHEY and CDR2 SVGAGI. This CDR3 is built from 13 residues. CDR3 region: CASSFGPNQPQHF. As DNA, the CDR3 is TGTGCCAGCAGCTTCGGGCCAAATCAGCCCCAGCATTTT.

This clone was seen only once. At one end the junction does not follow the germline gene, possibly because of a read error. The gene calls are TRBV30 and TRBJ2-2, with 7 positions matching TRBD2. The CDR3 has 15 residues. The germline gives CDR1 GTSNPN, CDR2 SVGIG (reference sequence). CDR3 protein: CARRRGRANTGELFF. In DNA, the CDR3 is TGTGCCCGGAGGAGAGGGAGGGCGAACACCGGGGAGCTGTTTTTT.

The chain recombines TRBV29-1 with TRBJ1-2; D might be TRBD1 (5 bases). Germline lookup yields CDR1 SQVTM and CDR2 ANQGSEA. The CDR3 spans 17 residues. V lost 1 base and J 1 base, leaving 19 bases between the germline ends. Written as DNA, the CDR3 is TGCAGCGTTGAAGTCCGGGACGGACGGAACATTAACTATGGCTACACCTTC. This translates into CSVEVRDGRNINYGYTF.

V usage is TRBV7-9 and J usage is TRBJ1-1; possible D gene TRBD1, 6 bases. Trimming stripped 5 bases from V and 0 bases from J, with 13 bases between. Germline-derived CDR1 and CDR2 are SEHNR and FQNEAQ (reference sequence). The CDR3 runs 15 residues. The CDR3 DNA sequence: TGTGCCAGCAGCACTACCTCAGGGGTGAACACTGAAGCTTTCTTT. It codes for CASSTTSGVNTEAFF.

This chain uses TRBV7-6 with TRBJ2-1; TRBD2 matches at 12 bases. CDR1 and CDR2 (germline): SGHVS, FNYEAQ. This CDR3 comprises 14 residues. The J segment lost 9 bases and the V segment lost 6 bases, leaving 6 bases of the junction unmatched. The CDR3 region has the DNA TGTGCCAGCAGGACTAGCGGGAGTACCAGTGAGCAGTTCTTC. It is translated as CASRTSGSTSEQFF.

The CDR3 sequence: CASSIVSGHDSNQPQHF. The CDR3 DNA sequence: TGTGCCAGTAGTATTGTTTCGGGGCATGATAGCAATCAGCCCCAGCATTTT. The chain is built from TRBV19 and TRBJ1-5; maybe TRBD1 (5 bases). V lost 3 bases and J lost 0, with 15 bases in between. CDR1 and CDR2 (germline): LNHDA, SQIVND (reference sequence). This CDR3 comprises 17 residues.

This chain connects TRBV7-9 to TRBJ1-1; TRBD1 aligns across 7 bases. With V trimmed by 0 bases and J by 11 bases, 6 bases remained unmatched. The CDR3 runs 13 residues. The germline V gene encodes CDR1 SEHNR and CDR2 FQNEAQ (reference sequence). The CDR3 reads CASSLAPDRAAFF. CDR3 coding DNA: TGTGCCAGCAGCTTAGCTCCCGACAGGGCCGCTTTCTTT.

The chain carries TRBV5-1 and TRBJ2-7; D is unclear. The CDR3 contains 11 residues. The V end lost 4 bases, the J end lost 2 bases, and 4 bases lay between the germline ends. Germline-derived CDR1 and CDR2 are SGHRS and YFSETQ. The CDR3 DNA reads TGCGCCAGCAGCATCCCCTACGAGCAGTACTTC. Translated: CASSIPYEQYF.

The chain employs TRBV19 and TRBJ2-5; D might be TRBD2 (6 bases). This CDR3 comprises 13 residues. Germline V CDR1 and CDR2: LNHDA, SQIVND (reference sequence). With 7 bases removed from V and 3 bases from J, the gap between germline ends came to 12 bases. As DNA, the CDR3 is TGTGCCAGTATTTCGGGCGGGGAAGAGACCCAGTACTTC. This encodes CASISGGEETQYF.

This sequence joins TRBV15 and TRBJ2-7; D call uncertain. V was trimmed by 3 bases and J by 3 bases, leaving 6 bases between them. This CDR3 is built from 12 residues. From germline, CDR1 is LNHNV and CDR2 YYDKDF (reference sequence). Here the CDR3 reads CATSSASYEQYF. The CDR3, as DNA: TGTGCCACCAGCAGTGCAAGCTACGAGCAGTACTTC. Drawing the rest from reference TRBV15 and TRBJ2-7, the complete variable domain is DAMVIQNPRYQVTQFGKPVTLSCSQTLNHNVMYWYQQKSSQAPKLLFHYYDKDFNNEADTPDNFQSRRPNTSFCFLDIRSPGLGDTAMYLCATSSASYEQYFGPGTRLTVT.

The chain recombines TRBV18 with TRBJ2-2, with a tentative D call TRBD1 (6 bases). CDR1 and CDR2 (germline): KGHSH, LQKENI. V was trimmed by 3 bases and J by 4 bases, leaving 21 bases between them. The CDR3 runs 18 residues. The CDR3 sequence: CASSPRYQGTTSTGELFF. CDR3 in DNA: TGTGCCAGCTCACCGCGTTACCAGGGGACAACATCCACCGGGGAGCTGTTTTTT.

The J gene is TRBJ1-5, the V gene TRBV19; the match to TRBD1 covers 12 bases. The CDR3 loop spans 20 amino acids. CDR1 is LNHDA and CDR2 is SQIVND in the germline V gene (reference sequence). Trimming removed 5 bases from V and 2 bases from J; junction bases left unmatched: 16. This chain's CDR3 is CASSELLGTGGFVGNQPQHF. The CDR3 coding sequence is TGTGCCAGTAGTGAATTACTAGGGACAGGGGGCTTCGTGGGCAATCAGCCCCAGCATTTT.

Here the CDR3 DNA reads TGCGCCAGCAGCACGAGCGGGAGTGGTTCAGATACGCAGTATTTT. It encodes CASSTSGSGSDTQYF. The chain employs TRBV5-1 and TRBJ2-3; 8 nucleotides line up with TRBD2. Germline trimming cut 4 bases from V and 4 bases from J; bases unmatched to any gene: 8. CDR1 is SGHRS, CDR2 YFSETQ, per germline. The CDR3 length is 15 residues.

The V and J genes are TRBV27 and TRBJ2-7; D remains ambiguous. This CDR3 contains 13 residues. V was shortened by 2 bases and J by 5 bases, with 10 bases between the two germline ends. Germline V gene data show CDR1 as MNHEY and CDR2 as SMNVEV (reference sequence). Here the CDR3 reads CASSLSSSHEQYF. CDR3 nucleotides: TGTGCCAGCAGTTTAAGCTCTTCCCACGAGCAGTACTTC.

V is TRBV7-2 and J is TRBJ2-1, with 8 bases matching TRBD2. Per germline, CDR1 SGHTA and CDR2 FQGNSA. The length of the CDR3 is 15 residues. Trimming cost V 2 bases and J 6 bases; bases outside gene matches: 6. CDR3 in DNA: TGTGCCAGCAGCTTAAATAGCGGGAACATCAATGAGCAGTTCTTC. Translation: CASSLNSGNINEQFF. Full variable domain (rest looked up from reference TRBV7-2 and TRBJ2-1): GAGVSQSPSNKVTEKGKDVELRCDPISGHTALYWYRQSLGQGLEFLIYFQGNSAPDKSGLPSDRFSAERTGGSVSTLTIQRTQQEDSAVYLCASSLNSGNINEQFFGPGTRLTVL.

CDR3 amino acids: CSVEWGNENTEAFF. The CDR3 DNA reads TGCAGCGTTGAATGGGGGAACGAGAACACTGAAGCTTTCTTT. The chain carries TRBV29-1 and TRBJ1-1; D is possibly TRBD1 (5 bases). This CDR3 spans 14 amino acids. V lost 2 bases and J lost 1, with 11 bases in between. Germline V gives CDR1 SQVTM, CDR2 ANQGSEA.

This clone appeared once. Other DNA sequences in the same sample also yield this CDR3. V usage is TRBV7-6 and J usage is TRBJ2-7, with D perhaps matching TRBD2 (6 bases). Germline V gives CDR1 SGHVS, CDR2 FNYEAQ. V shed 1 base and J shed 0 bases, with 10 bases lying between them. CDR3 length equals 15 residues. CDR3: CASSLEAGLSYEQYF. The CDR3 region has the DNA TGTGCCAGCAGCTTAGAAGCGGGCCTCTCCTACGAGCAGTACTTC.

The chain combines TRBV5-1 with TRBJ2-3, with 9 bases lining up with TRBD2. J was trimmed by 0 bases and V by 3 bases; bases with no gene match: 8. CDR1 SGHRS and CDR2 YFSETQ come from the germline V gene. This CDR3 is 17 amino acids long. As DNA, the CDR3 is TGCGCCAGCAGCTATACCGGGACTAGCACCAGCACAGATACGCAGTATTTT. As protein: CASSYTGTSTSTDTQYF. The variable domain in full, with the rest retrieved from reference TRBV5-1 and TRBJ2-3, is KAGVTQTPRYLIKTRGQQVTLSCSPISGHRSVSWYQQTPGQGLQFLFEYFSETQRNKGNFPGRFSGRQFSNSRSEMNVSTLELGDSALYLCASSYTGTSTSTDTQYFGPGTRLTVL.

The rearrangement joins TRBV20-1 to TRBJ2-7, with D tentatively TRBD1 or TRBD2 (5 bases each). Germline values: CDR1 DFQATT, CDR2 SNEGSKA (reference sequence). The CDR3 consists of 10 residues. V was trimmed by 6 bases and J by 4 bases, leaving 7 bases between them. In nucleotides, the CDR3 is TGCAGTGCCGGGACGTACGAGCAGTACTTC. It specifies CSAGTYEQYF.

The J gene is TRBJ1-1, the V gene TRBV29-1, with D maybe TRBD1 (5 bases). The V gene's germline CDR1 is SQVTM and CDR2 ANQGSEA. The CDR3 runs to 14 residues. Trimming left V 2 bases short and J 1 base short, with 11 bases between. This chain's CDR3 is CSVERGGGNTEAFF. In DNA form, the CDR3 reads TGCAGCGTTGAAAGGGGAGGAGGGAACACTGAAGCTTTCTTT.

This chain links TRBV5-6 with TRBJ1-5, with D possibly being TRBD1 (5 bases). Germline lookup yields CDR1 SGHDT and CDR2 YYEEEE. V gave up 2 bases and J gave up 6 bases, with 12 bases separating them. The CDR3 is 14 residues long. CDR3 DNA: TGTGCCAGCAGCTTCCACGGGGCCGGTCAGCCCCAGCATTTT. It translates to CASSFHGAGQPQHF.